Below, 27 T cell receptor beta chains from the same sample are listed, as sequenced in a study of shared clonotypes between healthy human individuals. This table comes from immunoSEQ multiplex PCR, and its TCRdb copy is limited to in-frame clones, with some not included. The sample comprises 1,100,000 or so clones, about 80% of which are singletons, and roughly 0.56% rests with the top ten. Sequenced sample: memory CD4+ T cells from PBMCs. As to subset: CD45RA-negative fraction. All receptors derive from a man between 18 and 29 years old in good health. Some clones in this sample may be carry-over from other donors' samples.

This rearrangement joins TRBV5-1 to TRBJ2-5, with D possibly TRBD2 on 6 matching bases. The V gene's germline CDR1 is SGHRS and CDR2 YFSETQ. The CDR3 covers 16 residues. V was cut by 0 bases and J by 3 bases, with 15 bases left in between. The CDR3 DNA sequence: TGCGCCAGCAGCTTGGGAGTCGCGGGAAGGGAAGAGACCCAGTACTTC. The encoded protein is CASSLGVAGREETQYF.

J is TRBJ2-3 and V is TRBV2, with a possible D match to TRBD2 (6 bases). The CDR3 extends over 14 amino acids. V shed 5 bases and J shed 1 base, with 10 bases lying between them. Per the germline V gene, CDR1 is SNHLY and CDR2 is FYNNEI. CDR3 loop: CASSYRRGTDTQYF. CDR3 DNA: TGTGCCAGCAGTTACAGGAGGGGCACAGATACGCAGTATTTT. The full variable domain, with the rest looked up from reference TRBV2 and TRBJ2-3, is EPEVTQTPSHQVTQMGQEVILRCVPISNHLYFYWYRQILGQKVEFLVSFYNNEISEKSEIFDDQFSVERPDGSNFTLKIRSTKLEDSAMYFCASSYRRGTDTQYFGPGTRLTVL.

The V and J genes are TRBV5-1 and TRBJ2-7, with 7 bases aligning to TRBD1. CDR3 length equals 17 residues. The V and J ends lost 0 bases and 1 base, in that order; junction bases with no gene match: 10. Per the germline V gene, CDR1 is SGHRS and CDR2 is YFSETQ. Here the CDR3 reads CASSLEVSGGFSYEQYF. CDR3 bases: TGCGCCAGCAGCTTGGAAGTTTCAGGGGGATTTTCCTACGAGCAGTACTTC.

The CDR3 sequence is CASSVVGTSSPDTQYF. The CDR3 DNA sequence: TGTGCCAGCAGCGTAGTGGGAACTAGCTCCCCAGATACGCAGTATTTT. The chain recombines TRBV9 with TRBJ2-3; D perhaps matches TRBD2 (6 bases). The CDR3 totals 16 residues. Trimming shortened V by 0 bases and J by 4 bases, and 15 bases separated the two germline ends. CDR1 SGDLS and CDR2 YYNGEE come from the germline V gene.

The rearrangement links TRBV14 to TRBJ1-1; D not certain. In germline, CDR1 is SGHDN, CDR2 FVKESK. V was clipped by 1 base and J by 0 bases, with 6 bases between them. The CDR3 extends over 14 amino acids. DNA of the CDR3: TGTGCCAGCAGCCAAGGACCAATGAACACTGAAGCTTTCTTT. Its protein product is CASSQGPMNTEAFF.

The chain is built from TRBV5-1 and TRBJ2-7, with 7 bases matching TRBD1. Trimming at V came to 5 bases and at J to 1 base, leaving 6 bases not matched to a gene. Germline V gene lookup returns CDR1 SGHRS and CDR2 YFSETQ. This CDR3 is built from 14 residues. CDR3 nucleotides: TGCGCCAGCAGGAGCACGGGACAGTCCTACGAGCAGTACTTC. This encodes CASRSTGQSYEQYF.

The chain links TRBV15 to TRBJ1-2, with a tentative D call TRBD1 (6 bases). Per the germline V gene, CDR1 is LNHNV and CDR2 is YYDKDF (reference sequence). The CDR3 totals 14 residues. The V end was cut by 3 bases, the J end by 1 base, with 9 bases between. CDR3 sequence: CATSRIQGNYGYTF. The CDR3 nucleotides read TGTGCCACCAGCAGGATACAGGGTAACTATGGCTACACCTTC.

The chain couples TRBV5-1 to TRBJ1-4; a possible D gene is TRBD1 (6 bases). The V gene's germline CDR1 is SGHRS and CDR2 YFSETQ. This CDR3 comprises 14 residues. Trimming removed 3 bases at V and 8 bases at J, with 14 bases between. The CDR3 sequence is CASSSRDMDEKLFF. CDR3 DNA sequence: TGCGCCAGCAGCTCGCGGGACATGGACGAAAAACTGTTTTTT.

V and J are TRBV5-8 and TRBJ1-1; 7 positions match TRBD1. This CDR3 has 13 residues. V shed 10 bases and J 6 bases; nucleotides not matched to a gene: 12. Per the germline V gene, CDR1 is SGHTS and CDR2 is YDEGEE. This chain's CDR3 is CAGSRQGQPEAFF. In DNA, the CDR3 is TGTGCCGGAAGTCGACAGGGCCAACCTGAAGCTTTCTTT. The full variable domain, rest sourced from reference TRBV5-8 and TRBJ1-1, is EAGVTQSPTHLIKTRGQQATLRCSPISGHTSVYWYQQALGLGLQFLLWYDEGEERNRGNFPPRFSGRQFPNYSSELNVNALELEDSALYLCAGSRQGQPEAFFGQGTRLTVV.

The chain couples TRBV5-1 to TRBJ2-1, with D possibly matching TRBD1 (6 bases). The V end lost 4 bases, the J end lost 9 bases, and 11 bases lay between the germline ends. Germline CDR1 reads SGHRS; CDR2 reads YFSETQ. CDR3 length: 12 amino acids. The CDR3 DNA follows: TGCGCCAGCAGCCCAGGACAGTTTGAGCAGTTCTTC. Protein sequence: CASSPGQFEQFF.

The chain employs TRBV11-3 and TRBJ2-3, with a tentative D call TRBD2 (5 bases). The germline V and J ends were trimmed by 5 bases and 8 bases, with 17 bases remaining between them. CDR3 length equals 14 residues. Germline values: CDR1 SGHNT, CDR2 YENEEA. CDR3 bases: TGTGCCAGCAGCCCACACTCACTAGGTGGTACGCAGTATTTT. It yields the protein CASSPHSLGGTQYF.

The CDR3 protein is CASSLAGQRGHPTGELFF. CDR3 DNA: TGCGCCAGCAGCTTGGCCGGCCAGCGGGGCCACCCCACCGGGGAGCTGTTTTTT. The chain employs TRBV5-1 and TRBJ2-2, with 7 bases lining up with TRBD2. CDR1 and CDR2 (germline): SGHRS, YFSETQ. V gave up 0 bases and J gave up 4 bases; unmatched junction bases: 12. The CDR3 extends over 18 amino acids.

The CDR3 reads CASSLRGSGRGSTDTQYF. The CDR3 nucleotides read TGTGCCAGCAGCTTAAGGGGTAGCGGGAGGGGGAGCACAGATACGCAGTATTTT. The chain employs TRBV7-3 and TRBJ2-3; TRBD2 matches 11 bases. The germline V gene encodes CDR1 SGHTA and CDR2 FQGTGA. Trimming removed 1 base from V and 0 bases from J; junction bases left unmatched: 6. The CDR3 totals 18 residues. The whole variable domain, filled in from reference TRBV7-3 and TRBJ2-3, reads GAGVSQTPSNKVTEKGKYVELRCDPISGHTALYWYRQSLGQGPEFLIYFQGTGAADDSGLPNDRFFAVRPEGSVSTLKIQRTERGDSAVYLCASSLRGSGRGSTDTQYFGPGTRLTVL.

The chain is built from TRBV28 and TRBJ1-5; D is unresolved. This CDR3 has 17 amino acids. Trimming removed 3 bases from V and 4 bases from J, with 19 bases in between. Germline CDR1 and CDR2: MDHEN and SYDVKM. CDR3: CASSFERGQRRNQPQHF. CDR3 sequence (DNA): TGTGCCAGCAGTTTTGAGCGAGGGCAGAGGAGGAATCAGCCCCAGCATTTT. Looking up the rest from reference TRBV28 and TRBJ1-5 gives the full variable domain: DVKVTQSSRYLVKRTGEKVFLECVQDMDHENMFWYRQDPGLGLRLIYFSYDVKMKEKGDIPEGYSVSREKKERFSLILESASTNQTSMYLCASSFERGQRRNQPQHFGDGTRLSIL.

This chain uses TRBV28 with TRBJ1-5; D is ambiguous. The CDR3 runs 14 residues. Trimming cost V 5 bases and J 6 bases, with 14 bases left between them. The germline V gene has CDR1 MDHEN and CDR2 SYDVKM. The CDR3 nucleotides are TGTGCCAGCAGTCCCCCTCTCCAAGGTCAGCCCCAGCATTTT. This translates into CASSPPLQGQPQHF.

The chain recombines TRBV2 with TRBJ2-7, with D unclear. CDR3 length: 12 amino acids. In germline, CDR1 is SNHLY, CDR2 FYNNEI. Between the trimmed V and J ends, which lost 3 bases and 6 bases, there was a span of 9 bases. CDR3 protein: CASSEIGFEQYF. CDR3 DNA sequence: TGTGCCAGCAGTGAGATCGGCTTCGAGCAGTACTTC. Based on the CDR3 plus reference TRBV2 and TRBJ2-7, the full variable domain is EPEVTQTPSHQVTQMGQEVILRCVPISNHLYFYWYRQILGQKVEFLVSFYNNEISEKSEIFDDQFSVERPDGSNFTLKIRSTKLEDSAMYFCASSEIGFEQYFGPGTRLTVT.

This clone has only one observation. V usage is TRBV4-1 and J usage is TRBJ2-7; D is perhaps TRBD2 (6 bases). CDR1 and CDR2 (germline): MGHRA, YSYEKL. The CDR3 covers 16 residues. V dropped 4 bases and J dropped 1 base, with 17 bases sitting between them. The CDR3: CASSPRSLATSYEQYF. In nucleotides, the CDR3 is TGCGCCAGCAGCCCCCGGTCTCTAGCGACGTCCTACGAGCAGTACTTC.

The chain couples TRBV9 to TRBJ1-2, with D unclear. V lost 4 bases and J lost 4, with 14 bases in between. The CDR3 length is 14 residues. Germline V gene sequence: CDR1 SGDLS, CDR2 YYNGEE. CDR3 protein: CASSPLGGSYGYTF. The DNA for the CDR3 is TGTGCCAGCAGCCCCCTAGGAGGGTCCTATGGCTACACCTTC.

The chain employs TRBV6-5 and TRBJ2-7; TRBD2 matches 11 bases. Germline V lookup: CDR1 MNHEY, CDR2 SVGAGI. CDR3 length: 15 amino acids. V lost 6 bases and J lost 2; bases outside the gene matches: 6. The CDR3: CASSSGTSGAYEQYF. The DNA of the CDR3 is TGTGCCAGCAGCTCCGGGACTAGCGGAGCCTACGAGCAGTACTTC.

This clone was seen a handful of times. The rearrangement uses TRBV5-1 and TRBJ1-2; possibly TRBD1 for D (6 bases). CDR1 and CDR2 from the germline V gene are SGHRS and YFSETQ. Trimming took 4 bases from V and 3 from J, leaving 10 bases between them. CDR3 length: 13 residues. CDR3 region: CASSPGQHYGYTF. Written as DNA, the CDR3 is TGCGCCAGCAGCCCAGGACAGCACTATGGCTACACCTTC.

The V call is TRBV28, the J call TRBJ2-7; 8 bases are shared with TRBD2. The V gene's germline CDR1 is MDHEN and CDR2 SYDVKM. The CDR3 spans 14 residues. V gave up 7 bases and J gave up 3 bases; unmatched junction bases: 8. CDR3 sequence: CASMGIAGLYEQYF. The DNA of the CDR3 is TGTGCCAGCATGGGAATAGCGGGGCTCTACGAGCAGTACTTC.

The CDR3 loop reads CASSEIRTDNSPLHF. The CDR3 bases are TGCGCCAGCAGTGAGATCCGGACGGATAATTCACCCCTCCACTTT. V and J are TRBV10-2 and TRBJ1-6, with D uncertain. The CDR3 spans 15 residues. Trimming left V 2 bases short and J 5 bases short, with 10 bases between. Per the germline V gene, CDR1 is WSHSY and CDR2 is SAAADI.

In this sample, this clone turned up a few times. The sample carries other DNA sequences with the same CDR3. The chain has TRBV9 and TRBJ2-2; 8 nucleotides align to TRBD1. With 2 bases clipped from V and 3 bases from J, the junction kept 3 bases outside the gene matches. CDR1 is SGDLS, CDR2 YYNGEE, per germline. The CDR3 totals 15 residues. The CDR3 DNA reads TGTGCCAGCAGCGTTACGACAGGGGACACCGGGGAGCTGTTTTTT. Translated, it gives CASSVTTGDTGELFF.

Only a few counts were recorded for this clone. The chain has TRBV28 and TRBJ2-1; 9 bases line up with TRBD2. Germline assignment: CDR1 MDHEN and CDR2 SYDVKM. V dropped 8 bases and J dropped 1; count of bases not matched to a gene: 18. This CDR3 contains 19 residues. Written as DNA, the CDR3 is TGTGCCAGCCTGGGAACGTGGGTAGCGGGAGAAGGGTCCTACAATGAGCAGTTCTTC. This sequence encodes CASLGTWVAGEGSYNEQFF.

The genes are TRBV28 and TRBJ2-5; 11 bases line up with TRBD1. This CDR3 region has 16 residues. The junction had 6 bases not matched to a gene; V was cut back by 6 bases and J by 0 bases. Germline V gene sequence: CDR1 MDHEN, CDR2 SYDVKM. CDR3 nucleotides: TGTGCCAGCAGCCCAAGGGGACAGGGGGACCAAGAGACCCAGTACTTC. It encodes CASSPRGQGDQETQYF.

The chain uses TRBV7-2 and TRBJ1-1, with 9 nucleotides matching TRBD1. The CDR3 contains 16 residues. Per the germline V gene, CDR1 is SGHTA and CDR2 is FQGNSA. J lost 10 bases, V lost 5 bases, and 17 bases had no gene match. CDR3 bases: TGTGCCAGCAGCGGACGGAGTGAGGACAGGGGTATGATAGCTTTCTTT. This encodes CASSGRSEDRGMIAFF.

This clone was seen just once. This chain connects TRBV7-3 to TRBJ2-1; perhaps TRBD1 as D (6 bases). The germline gives CDR1 SGHTA, CDR2 FQGTGA. V lost 0 bases and J 12 bases, leaving 12 bases between the germline ends. The CDR3 contains 13 residues. The CDR3 coding sequence is TGTGCCAGCAGCTTAACGGCCCAAGGGGGGCAGTTCTTC. This encodes CASSLTAQGGQFF.